A selection of T cell receptor beta chains follows, all from one sample in a study of OX40 agonist ivuxolimab in advanced cancers. TCRdb's table, derived via immunoSEQ multiplex PCR, lists solely in-frame clones and lacks some. The profile shows 95,000 to 110,000 clones, 80% to 95% of them singletons. The starting material was CD4+ or CD8+ T cells sorted from blood, obtained in a trial of the OX40 agonist ivuxolimab. The receptors here all came from an adult with an advanced solid tumor such as melanoma, head and neck, liver or kidney cancer. Both conserved end residues are part of each CDR3. D genes are given only for firm matches.

TRBV27,-,CASSLAGEGNQPQHF
TRBV9,-,CASSVGAGWIQPQHF
TRBV19,-,CASSIGGANTGELFF
TRBV28,TRBD1,CASSFDRGRGNTEAFF
TRBV5-4,TRBD2,CASSSLDSGRGAQETQYF
TRBV6-5,TRBD1,CASRPTGADTEAFF
TRBV7-3,TRBD2,CASSLNSGSVNTGELFF
TRBV4-3,TRBD2,CASSQDGTSGYNEQFF
TRBV6-5,-,CASSYHRGMRTEAFF
TRBV29-1,-,CSGGNREPYGYTF
TRBV7-8,TRBD1,CASSWWTGGNSGNTIYF
TRBV5-1,-,CASSLGQPQETQYF
TRBV27,TRBD2,CASSFLRLAGALGEQYF
TRBV27,-,CASNPWRYGTTDTQYF
TRBV13,-,CASSLGSYGTEAFF
TRBV28,-,CASSFPSDSHDTQYF
TRBV30,-,CAWSLLHYNEQFF
TRBV9,-,CASSAGSVLMNTEAFF
TRBV10-1,TRBD2,CASSERSASGKETQYF
TRBV18,TRBD2,CASSPEGLAGEGQFF
TRBV6-5,-,CASSYSADNYGYTF
TRBV7-2,TRBD2,CASSLVSGMNEQFF